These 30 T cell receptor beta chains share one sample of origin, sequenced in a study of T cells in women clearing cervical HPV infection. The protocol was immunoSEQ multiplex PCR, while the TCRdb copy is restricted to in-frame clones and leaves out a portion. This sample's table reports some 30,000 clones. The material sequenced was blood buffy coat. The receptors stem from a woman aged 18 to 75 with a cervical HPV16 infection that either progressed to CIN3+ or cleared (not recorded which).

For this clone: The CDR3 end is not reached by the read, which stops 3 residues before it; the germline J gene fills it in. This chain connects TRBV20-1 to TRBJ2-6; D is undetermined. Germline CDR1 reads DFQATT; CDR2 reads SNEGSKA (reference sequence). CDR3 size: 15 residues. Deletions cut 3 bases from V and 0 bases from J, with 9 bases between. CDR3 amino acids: CSASIQNSGANVLTF. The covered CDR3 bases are TGCAGTGCTAGCATACAGAACTCTGGGGCCAACGTC.

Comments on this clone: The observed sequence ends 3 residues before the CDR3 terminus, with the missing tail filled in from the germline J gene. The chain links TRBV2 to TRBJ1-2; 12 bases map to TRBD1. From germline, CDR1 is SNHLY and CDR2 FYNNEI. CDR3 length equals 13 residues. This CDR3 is CASSPGTGGGYTF. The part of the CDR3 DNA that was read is TGTGCCAGCAGCCCCGGGACAGGGGGCGGC.

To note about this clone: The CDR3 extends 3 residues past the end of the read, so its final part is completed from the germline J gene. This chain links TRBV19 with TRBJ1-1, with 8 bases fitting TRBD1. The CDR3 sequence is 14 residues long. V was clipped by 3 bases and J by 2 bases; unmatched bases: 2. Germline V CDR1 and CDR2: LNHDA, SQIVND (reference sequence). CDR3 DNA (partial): TGTGCCAGTAGTATGGGACAGGCTAACACTGAA. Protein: CASSMGQANTE. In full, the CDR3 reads CASSMGQANTEAFF.

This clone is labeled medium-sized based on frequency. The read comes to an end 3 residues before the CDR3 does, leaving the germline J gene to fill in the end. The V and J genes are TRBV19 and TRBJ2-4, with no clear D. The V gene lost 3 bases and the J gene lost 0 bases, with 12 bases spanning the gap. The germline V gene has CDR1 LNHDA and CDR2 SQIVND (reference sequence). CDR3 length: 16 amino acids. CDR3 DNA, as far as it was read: TGTGCCAGTAGTATTATTGGAGCGATAGCCAAAAACATT. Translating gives CASSIIGAIAKNI. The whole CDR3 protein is CASSIIGAIAKNIQYF. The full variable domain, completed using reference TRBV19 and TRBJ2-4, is DGGITQSPKYLFRKEGQNVTLSCEQNLNHDAMYWYRQDPGQGLRLIYYSQIVNDFQKGDIAEGYSVSREKKESFPLTVTSAQKNPTAFYLCASSIIGAIAKNIQYFGAGTRLSVL.

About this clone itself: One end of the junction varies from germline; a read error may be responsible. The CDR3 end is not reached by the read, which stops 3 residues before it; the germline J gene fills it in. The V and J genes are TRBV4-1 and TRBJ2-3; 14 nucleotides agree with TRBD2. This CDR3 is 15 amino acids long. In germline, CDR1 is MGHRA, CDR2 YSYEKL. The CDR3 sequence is CTSGLAGGCTDTQYF. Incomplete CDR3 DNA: TGCACCAGCGGACTAGCGGGGGGATGCACAGATACG.

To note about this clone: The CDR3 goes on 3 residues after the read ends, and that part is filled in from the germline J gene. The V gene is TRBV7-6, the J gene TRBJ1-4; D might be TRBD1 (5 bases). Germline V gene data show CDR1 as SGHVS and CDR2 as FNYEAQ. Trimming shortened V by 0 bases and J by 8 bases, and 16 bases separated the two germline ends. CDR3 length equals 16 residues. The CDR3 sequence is CASSLALGLEGEKLFF. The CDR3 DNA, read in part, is TGTGCCAGCAGCTTAGCCCTAGGTCTCGAGGGGGAAAAA. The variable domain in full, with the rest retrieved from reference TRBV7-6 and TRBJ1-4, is GAGVSQSPRYKVTKRGQDVALRCDPISGHVSLYWYRQALGQGPEFLTYFNYEAQQDKSGLPNDRFSAERPEGSISTLTIQRTEQRDSAMYRCASSLALGLEGEKLFFGSGTQLSVL.

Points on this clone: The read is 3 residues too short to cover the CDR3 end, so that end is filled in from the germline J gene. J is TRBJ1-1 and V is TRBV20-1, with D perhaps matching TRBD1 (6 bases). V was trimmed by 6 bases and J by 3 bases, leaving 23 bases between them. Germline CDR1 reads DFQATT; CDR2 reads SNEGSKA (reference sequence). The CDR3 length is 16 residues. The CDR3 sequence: CSAVPNRQAGDTEAFF. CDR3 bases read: TGCAGTGCCGTACCCAACCGACAGGCCGGGGACACTGAA.

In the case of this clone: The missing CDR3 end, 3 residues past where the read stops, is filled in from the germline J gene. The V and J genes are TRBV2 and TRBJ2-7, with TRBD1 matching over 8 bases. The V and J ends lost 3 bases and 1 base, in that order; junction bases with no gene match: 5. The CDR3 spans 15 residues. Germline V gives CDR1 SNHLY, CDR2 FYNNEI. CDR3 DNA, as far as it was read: TGTGCCAGCAGTGATTATTGGACAGGGTCCTACGAG. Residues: CASSDYWTGSYE. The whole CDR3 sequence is CASSDYWTGSYEQYF.

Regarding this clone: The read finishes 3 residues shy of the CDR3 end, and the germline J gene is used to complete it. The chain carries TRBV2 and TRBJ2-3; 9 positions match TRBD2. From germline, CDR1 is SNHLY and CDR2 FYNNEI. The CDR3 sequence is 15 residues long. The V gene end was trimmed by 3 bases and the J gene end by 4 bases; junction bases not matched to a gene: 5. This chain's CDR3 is CASSEGSGSPDTQYF. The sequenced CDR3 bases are TGTGCCAGCAGTGAGGGTAGCGGGAGTCCAGATACG.

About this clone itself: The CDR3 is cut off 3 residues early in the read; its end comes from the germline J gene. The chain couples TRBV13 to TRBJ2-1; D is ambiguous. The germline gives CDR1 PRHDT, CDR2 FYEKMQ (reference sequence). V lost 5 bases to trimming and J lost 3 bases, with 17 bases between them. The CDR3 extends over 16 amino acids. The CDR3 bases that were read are TGTGCCAGCAGCCCCCCGACTTCCCGAGGCTACAATGAG. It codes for CASSPPTSRGYNE. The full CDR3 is CASSPPTSRGYNEQFF. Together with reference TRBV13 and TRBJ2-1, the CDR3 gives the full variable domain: AAGVIQSPRHLIKEKRETATLKCYPIPRHDTVYWYQQGPGQDPQFLISFYEKMQSDKGSIPDRFSAQQFSDYHSELNMSSLELGDSALYFCASSPPTSRGYNEQFFGPGTRLTVL.

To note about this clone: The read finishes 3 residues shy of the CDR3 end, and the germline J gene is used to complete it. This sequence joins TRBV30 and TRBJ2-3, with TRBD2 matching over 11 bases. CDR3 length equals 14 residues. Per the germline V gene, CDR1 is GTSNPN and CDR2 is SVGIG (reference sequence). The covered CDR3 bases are TGTGCCTGGAGTGTGCTAGCGGGAGGAGAGACG. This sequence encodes CAWSVLAGGET. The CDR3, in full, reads CAWSVLAGGETQYF.

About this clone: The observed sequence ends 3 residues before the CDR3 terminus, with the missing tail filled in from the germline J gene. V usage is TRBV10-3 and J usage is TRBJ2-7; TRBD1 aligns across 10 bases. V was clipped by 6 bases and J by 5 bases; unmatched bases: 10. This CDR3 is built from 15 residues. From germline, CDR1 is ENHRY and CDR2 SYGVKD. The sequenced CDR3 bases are TGTGCCATCAGGCGTCTAGGGACAGGGGACAACGAG. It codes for CAIRRLGTGDNE. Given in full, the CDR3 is CAIRRLGTGDNEQYF.

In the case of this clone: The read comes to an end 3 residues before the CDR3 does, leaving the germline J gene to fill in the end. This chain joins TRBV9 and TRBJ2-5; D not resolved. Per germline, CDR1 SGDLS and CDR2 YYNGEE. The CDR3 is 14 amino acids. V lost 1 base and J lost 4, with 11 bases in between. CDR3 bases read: TGTGCCAGCAGCGTAAACCCTGCAGGAGAGACC. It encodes CASSVNPAGET. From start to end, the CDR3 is CASSVNPAGETQYF.

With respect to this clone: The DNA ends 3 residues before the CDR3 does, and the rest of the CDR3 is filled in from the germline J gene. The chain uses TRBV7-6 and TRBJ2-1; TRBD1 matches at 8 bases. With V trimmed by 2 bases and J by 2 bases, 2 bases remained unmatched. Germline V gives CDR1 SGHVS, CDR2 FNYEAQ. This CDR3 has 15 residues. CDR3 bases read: TGTGCCAGCAGCTTACACAGGGGGACCTACAATGAG. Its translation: CASSLHRGTYNE. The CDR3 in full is CASSLHRGTYNEQFF.

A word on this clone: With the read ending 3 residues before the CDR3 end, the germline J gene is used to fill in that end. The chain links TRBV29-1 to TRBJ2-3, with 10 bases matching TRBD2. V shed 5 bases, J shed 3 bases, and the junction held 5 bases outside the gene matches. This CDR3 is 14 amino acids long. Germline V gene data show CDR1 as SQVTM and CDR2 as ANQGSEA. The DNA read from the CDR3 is TGCAGCGTTCGGCTAGCGGGGGTAACAGATACG. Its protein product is CSVRLAGVTDT. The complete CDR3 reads CSVRLAGVTDTQYF.

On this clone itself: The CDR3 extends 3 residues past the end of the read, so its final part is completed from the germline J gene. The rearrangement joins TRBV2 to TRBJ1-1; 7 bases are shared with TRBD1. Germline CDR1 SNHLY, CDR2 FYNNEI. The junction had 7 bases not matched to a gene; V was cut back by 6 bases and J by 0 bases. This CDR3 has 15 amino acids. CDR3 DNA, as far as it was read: TGTGCCAGCAGCTCATCGACAGGGATGAACACTGAA. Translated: CASSSSTGMNTE. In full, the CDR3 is CASSSSTGMNTEAFF.

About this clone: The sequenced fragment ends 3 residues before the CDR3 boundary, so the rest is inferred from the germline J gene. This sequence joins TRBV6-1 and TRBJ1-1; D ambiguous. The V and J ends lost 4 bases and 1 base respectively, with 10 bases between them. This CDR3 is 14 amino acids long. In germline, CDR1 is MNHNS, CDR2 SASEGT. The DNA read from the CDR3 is TGTGCCAGCAGTGTGGAAGGGCCGAACACTGAA. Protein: CASSVEGPNTE. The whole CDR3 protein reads CASSVEGPNTEAFF.

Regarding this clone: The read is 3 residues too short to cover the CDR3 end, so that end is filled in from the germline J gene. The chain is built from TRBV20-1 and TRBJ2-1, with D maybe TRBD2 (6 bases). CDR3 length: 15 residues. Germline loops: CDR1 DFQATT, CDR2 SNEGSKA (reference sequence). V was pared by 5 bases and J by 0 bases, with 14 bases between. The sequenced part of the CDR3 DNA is TGCAGTGCTGTTTCTAGCGCCAGCTCCTACAATGAG. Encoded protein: CSAVSSASSYNE. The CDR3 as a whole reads CSAVSSASSYNEQFF.

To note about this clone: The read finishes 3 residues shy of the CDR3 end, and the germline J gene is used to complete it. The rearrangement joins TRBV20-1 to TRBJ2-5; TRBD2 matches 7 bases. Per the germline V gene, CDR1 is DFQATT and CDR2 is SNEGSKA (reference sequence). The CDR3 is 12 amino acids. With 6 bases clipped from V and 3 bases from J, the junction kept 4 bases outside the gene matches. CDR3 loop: CSARGGKETQYF. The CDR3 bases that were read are TGCAGTGCGAGGGGAGGGAAAGAGACC.

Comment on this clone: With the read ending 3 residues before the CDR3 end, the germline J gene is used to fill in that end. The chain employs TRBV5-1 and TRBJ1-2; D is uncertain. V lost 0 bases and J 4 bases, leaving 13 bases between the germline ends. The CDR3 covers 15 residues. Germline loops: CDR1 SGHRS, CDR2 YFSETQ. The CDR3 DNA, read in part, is TGCGCCAGCAGCTTGGGCTATGGGTCGGGCTATGGC. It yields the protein CASSLGYGSGYG. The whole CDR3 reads CASSLGYGSGYGYTF.

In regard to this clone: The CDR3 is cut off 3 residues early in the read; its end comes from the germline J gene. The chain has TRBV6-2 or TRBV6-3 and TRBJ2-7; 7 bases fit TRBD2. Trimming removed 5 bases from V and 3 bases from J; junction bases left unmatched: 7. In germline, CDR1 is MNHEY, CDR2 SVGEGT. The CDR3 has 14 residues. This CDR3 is CASSELADYYEQYF. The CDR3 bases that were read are TGTGCCAGCAGTGAGCTAGCGGACTACTACGAG.

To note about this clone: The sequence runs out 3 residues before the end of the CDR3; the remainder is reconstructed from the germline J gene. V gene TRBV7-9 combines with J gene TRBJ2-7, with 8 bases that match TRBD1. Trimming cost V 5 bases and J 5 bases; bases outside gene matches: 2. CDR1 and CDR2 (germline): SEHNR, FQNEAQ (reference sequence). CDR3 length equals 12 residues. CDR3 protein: CASSETGDEQYF. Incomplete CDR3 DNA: TGTGCCAGCAGCGAGACAGGGGACGAG. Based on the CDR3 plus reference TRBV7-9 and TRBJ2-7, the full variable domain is DTGVSQNPRHKITKRGQNVTFRCDPISEHNRLYWYRQTLGQGPEFLTYFQNEAQLEKSRLLSDRFSAERPKGSFSTLEIQRTEQGDSAMYLCASSETGDEQYFGPGTRLTVT.

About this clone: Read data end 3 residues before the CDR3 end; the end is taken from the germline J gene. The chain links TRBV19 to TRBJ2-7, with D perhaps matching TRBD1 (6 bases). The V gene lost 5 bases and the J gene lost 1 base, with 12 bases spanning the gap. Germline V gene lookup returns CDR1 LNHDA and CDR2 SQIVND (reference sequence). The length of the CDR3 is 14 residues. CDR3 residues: CASSAGQISYEQYF. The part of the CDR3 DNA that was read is TGTGCCAGTAGTGCCGGACAGATTTCCTACGAG.

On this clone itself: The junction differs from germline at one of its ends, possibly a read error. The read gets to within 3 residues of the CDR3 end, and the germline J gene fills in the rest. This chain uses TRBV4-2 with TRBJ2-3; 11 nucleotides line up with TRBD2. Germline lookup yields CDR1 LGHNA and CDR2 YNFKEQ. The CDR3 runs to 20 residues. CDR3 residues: CPSSLSWELAGDTSTDTQYF. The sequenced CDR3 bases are TGTCCCAGCAGCCTCTCTTGGGAACTAGCGGGGGACACTAGCACAGATACG.

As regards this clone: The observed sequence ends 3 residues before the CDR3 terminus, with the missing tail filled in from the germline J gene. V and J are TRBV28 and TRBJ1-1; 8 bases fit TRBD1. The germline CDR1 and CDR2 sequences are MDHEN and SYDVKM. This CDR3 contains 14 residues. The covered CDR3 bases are TGTGCCAGCAGCCGCGGACAGGGCCGTCGGGTG. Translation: CASSRGQGRRV. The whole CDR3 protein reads CASSRGQGRRVAFF.

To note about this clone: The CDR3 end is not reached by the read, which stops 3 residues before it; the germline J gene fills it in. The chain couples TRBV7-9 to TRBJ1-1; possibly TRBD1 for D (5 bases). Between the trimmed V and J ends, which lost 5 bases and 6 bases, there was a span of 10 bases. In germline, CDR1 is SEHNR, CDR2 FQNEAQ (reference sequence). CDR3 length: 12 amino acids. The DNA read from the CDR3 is TGTGCCAGCAGCCCCATGGGGCCTGAA. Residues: CASSPMGPE. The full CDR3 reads CASSPMGPEAFF. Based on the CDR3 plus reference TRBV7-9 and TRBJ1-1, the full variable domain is DTGVSQNPRHKITKRGQNVTFRCDPISEHNRLYWYRQTLGQGPEFLTYFQNEAQLEKSRLLSDRFSAERPKGSFSTLEIQRTEQGDSAMYLCASSPMGPEAFFGQGTRLTVV.

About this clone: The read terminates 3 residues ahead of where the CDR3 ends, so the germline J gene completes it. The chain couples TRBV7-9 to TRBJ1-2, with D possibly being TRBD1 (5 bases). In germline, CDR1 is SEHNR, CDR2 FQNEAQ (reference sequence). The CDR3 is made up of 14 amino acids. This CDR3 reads CASSRLADTDTYTF. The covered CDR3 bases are TGTGCCAGCAGCCGACTAGCGGACACAGATACC. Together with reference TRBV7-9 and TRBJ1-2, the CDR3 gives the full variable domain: DTGVSQNPRHKITKRGQNVTFRCDPISEHNRLYWYRQTLGQGPEFLTYFQNEAQLEKSRLLSDRFSAERPKGSFSTLEIQRTEQGDSAMYLCASSRLADTDTYTFGSGTRLTVV.

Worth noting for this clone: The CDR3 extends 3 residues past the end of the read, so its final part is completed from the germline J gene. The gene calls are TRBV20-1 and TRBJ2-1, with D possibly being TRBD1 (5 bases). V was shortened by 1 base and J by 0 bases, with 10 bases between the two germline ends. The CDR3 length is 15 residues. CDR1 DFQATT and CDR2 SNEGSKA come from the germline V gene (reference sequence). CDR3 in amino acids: CSARGRQGSYNEQFF. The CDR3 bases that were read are TGCAGTGCTAGAGGGCGGCAGGGCTCCTACAATGAG.

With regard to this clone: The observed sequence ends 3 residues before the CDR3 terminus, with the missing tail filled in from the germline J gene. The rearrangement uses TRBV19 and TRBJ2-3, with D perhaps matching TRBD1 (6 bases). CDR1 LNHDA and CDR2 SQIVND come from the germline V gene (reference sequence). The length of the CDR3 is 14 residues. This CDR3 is CASSNGQSPGTQYF. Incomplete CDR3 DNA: TGTGCCAGTAGTAACGGACAGTCCCCGGGGACG.

CDR3 bases read: TGCGCCAGCAGCTGGGGACAGGGGGCTTCCTACGAG. It yields the protein CASSWGQGASYE. The full CDR3 protein is CASSWGQGASYEQYF. This rearrangement joins TRBV5-1 to TRBJ2-7, with TRBD1 identical over 12 bases. The read finishes 3 residues shy of the CDR3 end, and the germline J gene is used to complete it. The length of the CDR3 is 15 residues. In germline, CDR1 is SGHRS, CDR2 YFSETQ. J lost 1 base, V lost 3 bases, and 2 bases had no gene match.